One sample yielded the 25 T cell receptor beta chains listed below, sequenced in a study of Ad26.COV2.S vaccination and SARS-CoV-2 variants. Clones were read by immunoSEQ multiplex PCR, and TCRdb kept only the in-frame ones, dropping some. The sample lists hundreds of thousands of clones, nearly 90% occurring once. Sample treatment: over 15 received Ad26.COV2.S at low or high dose, single or two shots; about five received placebo; per-sample allocation not given. Sampling took place 63 days after the first vaccine or placebo injection. Source: peripheral blood, taken in a trial of Ad26.COV2.S vaccine versus placebo. These TCRs come from a person between 18 and 59 years old who received the Ad26.COV2.S COVID-19 vaccine or a placebo.

This chain joins TRBV7-8 and TRBJ1-2, with D possibly matching TRBD1 (6 bases). The germline V gene encodes CDR1 SGHVS and CDR2 FQNEAQ. CDR3 length: 14 amino acids. Trimming cost V 5 bases and J 5 bases, with 15 bases left between them. CDR3 amino acids: CASSPGQRVYGYTF. The CDR3 DNA sequence: TGTGCCAGCAGCCCCGGACAGCGAGTTTATGGCTACACCTTC.

J is TRBJ2-3 and V is TRBV20-1; perhaps TRBD2 as D (6 bases). Trimming took 3 bases from V and 3 from J, leaving 13 bases between them. The CDR3 is 14 amino acids. Germline V CDR1 and CDR2: DFQATT, SNEGSKA (reference sequence). CDR3 sequence (DNA): TGCAGTGCTAGTCCGGCGGGACGGACAGATACGCAGTATTTT. This gives the protein CSASPAGRTDTQYF.

In the case of this clone: The identical CDR3 is also encoded by other nucleotide sequences in the sample. The chain joins TRBV28 to TRBJ1-5, with D unresolved. Germline assignment: CDR1 MDHEN and CDR2 SYDVKM. The V end was cut by 5 bases, the J end by 1 base, with 3 bases between. The CDR3 consists of 12 residues. CDR3 nucleotide sequence: TGTGCCAGCAGTGTCAGCAATCAGCCCCAGCATTTT. Translating gives CASSVSNQPQHF. The full variable domain, in which reference TRBV28 and TRBJ1-5 provide the parts outside the CDR3, is DVKVTQSSRYLVKRTGEKVFLECVQDMDHENMFWYRQDPGLGLRLIYFSYDVKMKEKGDIPEGYSVSREKKERFSLILESASTNQTSMYLCASSVSNQPQHFGDGTRLSIL.

As regards this clone: At one of its ends the junction is not consistent with the germline gene, which may arise from a read error. V and J are TRBV23-1 and TRBJ1-5; maybe TRBD1 (5 bases). TRBV23-1 is an ORF, and what it does is uncertain. The CDR3 has 16 residues. DNA of the CDR3: TGCGCCAGCACTCAATCTCGCACAGGCGGAGAGCAGCCCCAGCATTTT. Encoded protein: CASTQSRTGGEQPQHF.

The chain joins TRBV3-1 (or the pseudogene TRBV3-2) to TRBJ2-7; D gene unclear. CDR1 and CDR2 (germline): LGHDT, YNNKEL (reference sequence). The V end lost 0 bases, the J end lost 7 bases, and 22 bases lay between the germline ends. The length of the CDR3 is 17 residues. DNA for the CDR3: TGTGCCAGCAGCCAAGATCCCCCCTTATTGCCCCTCTGGGAGCAGTACTTC. This translates into CASSQDPPLLPLWEQYF.

This clone is a singleton in its sample. The genes are TRBV5-1 and TRBJ2-7; D is possibly TRBD1 (5 bases). The CDR3 spans 14 residues. V lost 5 bases, J lost 5 bases, and 17 bases lay in between. Germline CDR1 is SGHRS and CDR2 is YFSETQ. CDR3: CASRGQAGLNEQYF. DNA for the CDR3: TGCGCCAGCAGGGGGCAGGCAGGGCTGAACGAGCAGTACTTC. Looking up the rest from reference TRBV5-1 and TRBJ2-7 gives the full variable domain: KAGVTQTPRYLIKTRGQQVTLSCSPISGHRSVSWYQQTPGQGLQFLFEYFSETQRNKGNFPGRFSGRQFSNSRSEMNVSTLELGDSALYLCASRGQAGLNEQYFGPGTRLTVT.

V usage is TRBV4-2 and J usage is TRBJ1-6; D gene unclear. The CDR3 extends over 15 amino acids. The V and J ends lost 1 base and 5 bases respectively, with 9 bases between them. CDR1 is LGHNA and CDR2 is YNFKEQ in the germline V gene. The CDR3: CASSQVSGNNSPLHF. DNA of the CDR3: TGTGCCAGCAGCCAAGTCAGCGGGAATAATTCACCCCTCCACTTT.

The chain uses TRBV10-3 and TRBJ2-3, with 10 nucleotides matching TRBD2. V lost 10 bases and J lost 5; bases outside the gene matches: 6. The CDR3 contains 13 residues. Germline CDR1 ENHRY, CDR2 SYGVKD. The CDR3 region is CATIAGGEDTQYF. The DNA for the CDR3 is TGTGCCACAATAGCGGGAGGAGAAGATACGCAGTATTTT.

This rearrangement joins TRBV7-9 to TRBJ1-5; D uncertain. Per germline, CDR1 SEHNR and CDR2 FQNEAQ (reference sequence). Trimming stripped 5 bases from V and 5 bases from J, with 7 bases between. The CDR3 spans 12 residues. The CDR3 region has the DNA TGTGCCAGCAGCCTGATGGATCAGCCCCAGCATTTT. It specifies CASSLMDQPQHF.

The chain is built from TRBV9 and TRBJ1-3; D gene uncertain. V shed 1 base and J shed 3 bases, with 8 bases lying between them. Germline-derived CDR1 and CDR2 are SGDLS and YYNGEE. CDR3 length: 14 amino acids. The CDR3 protein is CASSVNIRGNTIYF. DNA of the CDR3: TGTGCCAGCAGCGTAAACATCCGTGGAAACACCATATATTTT.

V gene TRBV2 combines with J gene TRBJ2-2, with D perhaps TRBD2 (5 bases). Germline CDR1 reads SNHLY; CDR2 reads FYNNEI. This CDR3 contains 14 residues. The V end lost 6 bases, the J end lost 2 bases, and 10 bases lay between the germline ends. The CDR3 nucleotides read TGTGCCAGCAGAATAGCGACCAACACCGGGGAGCTGTTTTTT. This encodes CASRIATNTGELFF.

The chain has TRBV25-1 and TRBJ2-1; 14 nucleotides agree with TRBD2. Losses at the gene ends were 5 bases for V and 7 bases for J; bases not matched to a gene: 7. Looked up from germline, CDR1 is MGHDK and CDR2 is SYGVNS. This CDR3 contains 16 residues. CDR3 nucleotides: TGTGCCAGCAGTCCTGTGGGACTAGCGGGAGAGAATGAGCAGTTCTTC. Its translation is CASSPVGLAGENEQFF.

The chain is built from TRBV18 and TRBJ2-7; D is perhaps TRBD1 (6 bases). The CDR3 totals 13 residues. V was cut by 2 bases and J by 4 bases, with 9 bases left in between. CDR1 is KGHSH, CDR2 LQKENI, per germline. In nucleotides, the CDR3 is TGTGCCAGCTCACCAGGACAGCTTTACGAGCAGTACGTC. It specifies CASSPGQLYEQYV.

The rearrangement joins TRBV4-2 to TRBJ2-1; D gene ambiguous. CDR1 is LGHNA and CDR2 is YNFKEQ in the germline V gene. This CDR3 is built from 16 residues. Trimming stripped 0 bases from V and 0 bases from J, with 9 bases between. CDR3: CASSQETYSSYNEQFF. The CDR3 DNA follows: TGTGCCAGCAGCCAAGAGACGTATAGCTCCTACAATGAGCAGTTCTTC.

CDR3 protein: CSAEKGNEQFF. As DNA, the CDR3 is TGCAGTGCCGAGAAGGGGAATGAGCAGTTCTTC. The chain has TRBV20-1 and TRBJ2-1; maybe TRBD1 (5 bases). This CDR3 contains 11 residues. Germline CDR1 reads DFQATT; CDR2 reads SNEGSKA (reference sequence). Trimming removed 6 bases at V and 7 bases at J, with 10 bases between.

The chain joins TRBV27 to TRBJ2-2; a possible D gene is TRBD1 (6 bases). Trimming pared 4 bases from V and 0 bases from J, leaving 12 bases between. The CDR3 runs 16 residues. The germline V gene has CDR1 MNHEY and CDR2 SMNVEV (reference sequence). CDR3 nucleotide sequence: TGTGCCAGCAGTTGGACAGACCCCTCGAACACCGGGGAGCTGTTTTTT. Translated: CASSWTDPSNTGELFF.

This sequence joins TRBV18 and TRBJ1-4; tentative D call: TRBD1 (5 bases). Germline CDR1 KGHSH, CDR2 LQKENI. Trimming removed 0 bases from V and 3 bases from J, with 8 bases in between. The CDR3 is 15 residues long. In DNA, the CDR3 is TGTGCCAGCTCACCACCGGGACTTCCTAATGAAAAACTGTTTTTT. Its translation is CASSPPGLPNEKLFF.

The chain's CDR3 is CASSFSTRQDRSYEQYV. The CDR3 DNA follows: TGTGCCAGCAGCTTCTCGACTAGACAAGACCGCTCCTACGAGCAGTACGTC. The rearrangement joins TRBV9 to TRBJ2-7, with D possibly matching TRBD2 (6 bases). The V end lost 4 bases, the J end lost 0 bases, and 20 bases lay between the germline ends. From germline, CDR1 is SGDLS and CDR2 YYNGEE. The CDR3 extends over 17 amino acids.

This clone came up a few times. J is TRBJ2-3 and V is TRBV19; 8 bases map to TRBD2. V shed 4 bases, J shed 4 bases, and the junction held 7 bases outside the gene matches. CDR3 length: 15 residues. Germline loops: CDR1 LNHDA, CDR2 SQIVND (reference sequence). CDR3 amino acids: CASSKSGGVADTQYF. CDR3 coding DNA: TGTGCCAGTAGTAAGTCCGGGGGGGTCGCAGATACGCAGTATTTT. Based on the CDR3 plus reference TRBV19 and TRBJ2-3, the full variable domain is DGGITQSPKYLFRKEGQNVTLSCEQNLNHDAMYWYRQDPGQGLRLIYYSQIVNDFQKGDIAEGYSVSREKKESFPLTVTSAQKNPTAFYLCASSKSGGVADTQYFGPGTRLTVL.

The rearrangement joins TRBV6-5 to TRBJ1-5, with 8 nucleotides matching TRBD1. The V segment lost 7 bases and the J segment 7 bases; nucleotides outside the gene matches: 12. CDR1 and CDR2 from the germline V gene are MNHEY and SVGAGI. The CDR3 has 15 amino acids. The CDR3 DNA reads as TGTGCCAGCATCGAAGTTCAGGGGGCCGGGCAGCCCCAGCATTTT. Its translation: CASIEVQGAGQPQHF.

The chain links TRBV5-6 to TRBJ2-5; D not certain. The CDR3 runs to 13 residues. The V gene lost 0 bases and the J gene lost 4 bases, with 7 bases spanning the gap. Germline V lookup: CDR1 SGHDT, CDR2 YYEEEE. The CDR3 here is CASSLGRTETQYF. CDR3 in DNA: TGTGCCAGCAGCTTGGGCAGGACAGAGACCCAGTACTTC. The variable domain in full, with the rest retrieved from reference TRBV5-6 and TRBJ2-5, is DAGVTQSPTHLIKTRGQQVTLRCSPKSGHDTVSWYQQALGQGPQFIFQYYEEEERQRGNFPDRFSGHQFPNYSSELNVNALLLGDSALYLCASSLGRTETQYFGPGTRLLVL.

The chain couples TRBV2 to TRBJ1-2; D possibly corresponds to TRBD1 (5 bases). CDR3 size: 13 residues. V was cut by 8 bases and J by 4 bases, with 14 bases left in between. The germline V gene has CDR1 SNHLY and CDR2 FYNNEI. The CDR3 region is CASGWTLSYGYTF. The CDR3 bases are TGTGCCAGCGGCTGGACACTTTCCTATGGCTACACCTTC. The variable domain in full, with the rest retrieved from reference TRBV2 and TRBJ1-2, is EPEVTQTPSHQVTQMGQEVILRCVPISNHLYFYWYRQILGQKVEFLVSFYNNEISEKSEIFDDQFSVERPDGSNFTLKIRSTKLEDSAMYFCASGWTLSYGYTFGSGTRLTVV.

This chain joins TRBV19 and TRBJ2-3; either TRBD1 or TRBD2 may fit D (6 bases each). This CDR3 is built from 15 residues. With 1 base removed from V and 7 bases from J, the gap between germline ends came to 15 bases. Germline-derived CDR1 and CDR2 are LNHDA and SQIVND (reference sequence). The CDR3 coding sequence is TGTGCCAGTAGTATAGGTCGGGGGCAGGGGCATACGCAGTATTTT. Its translation: CASSIGRGQGHTQYF.

V usage is TRBV18 and J usage is TRBJ1-1; D remains ambiguous. Trimming took 2 bases from V and 6 from J, leaving 13 bases between them. The CDR3 extends over 14 amino acids. The germline V gene has CDR1 KGHSH and CDR2 LQKENI. CDR3 region: CASSPSPSVSEAFF. As DNA, the CDR3 is TGTGCCAGCTCACCATCCCCATCCGTATCTGAAGCTTTCTTT.

V usage is TRBV4-2 and J usage is TRBJ2-1; D remains ambiguous. This CDR3 is 10 amino acids long. The V end was cut by 6 bases, the J end by 6 bases, with 3 bases between. Germline V CDR1 and CDR2: LGHNA, YNFKEQ. CDR3 DNA: TGTGCCAGCAGTGTCAATGAGCAGTTCTTC. Translating gives CASSVNEQFF.